What follows are 21 T cell receptor beta chains derived from one specimen sequenced in a study of tumor-infiltrating lymphocytes in primary liver carcinoma. A primer in the constant region served to generate TCR beta cDNA from approximately 500 ng of total RNA. Library construction for TCR beta comprised three nested multiplex PCR rounds performed with slightly modified ARM-PCR. Both of the initial two PCR rounds ran for 10 cycles and employed TRBV1-TRBV30 forward primers alongside a C-beta reverse primer. TCRdb re-derived calls from the multiplex PCR reads in MiXCR, one entry per CDR3 protein. The sample yields approximately 340,000 distinct CDR3 sequences, less than 70% seen once. In addition to blood RNA drawn from unsorted whole blood, germline DNA was extracted. The sample taken for sequencing was peripheral blood. The receptors come from a man in his forties or fifties with primary liver carcinoma and hepatitis B virus infection.

This clonotype came up many times. The V call is TRBV6-5, the J call TRBJ1-5; D ambiguous. Trimming pared 6 bases from V and 0 bases from J, leaving 15 bases between. Germline V gene sequence: CDR1 MNHEY, CDR2 SVGAGI. CDR3 size: 16 residues. CDR3 amino acids: CASSPAGLYSNQPQHF. The CDR3 region has the DNA TGTGCCAGCAGCCCCGCGGGGTTGTATAGCAATCAGCCCCAGCATTTT.

A note on this clonotype: The junction departs from germline at one end; a sequencing error may be responsible. In DNA, the CDR3 is TGTGCCAACAGCCCGTCTTGGATAGGGCCCGAGCAGTACTTC. It encodes CANSPSWIGPEQYF. J is TRBJ2-7 and V is TRBV11-2; no firm D call. Germline CDR1 SGHAT, CDR2 FQNNGV. The CDR3 is 14 residues long.

A note on this clonotype: The junction differs from germline at one of its ends, possibly a read error. This rearrangement joins TRBV10-1 to TRBJ2-3; D is unresolved. This CDR3 comprises 14 residues. The germline V gene has CDR1 WNHNN and CDR2 SYGVQD (reference sequence). The CDR3 DNA reads TGCGCCAGCAGTGCGGCGACTGGGTTGGATATGCAGTATTTT. Residues: CASSAATGLDMQYF.

As concerns this clonotype: At one boundary the junction diverges from the germline segment, which might be a read error. The chain uses TRBV11-2 and TRBJ2-7; TRBD2 aligns across 12 bases. This CDR3 has 15 amino acids. CDR1 is SGHAT, CDR2 FQNNGV, per germline. For the CDR3, the DNA is TGTGCCAGTAGCTCCCCTAGCGGGAGGGTCCTAGAGCAGTACTTC. Translated, it gives CASSSPSGRVLEQYF.

The rearrangement links TRBV30 to TRBJ2-1, with TRBD1 identical over 9 bases. CDR1 is GTSNPN and CDR2 is SVGIG in the germline V gene (reference sequence). The trim removed 5 bases at V and 0 bases at J, leaving 5 bases unmatched. This CDR3 contains 15 residues. The CDR3 loop reads CAWGTGMGSYNEQFF. CDR3 nucleotide sequence: TGTGCCTGGGGGACAGGGATGGGCTCCTACAATGAGCAGTTCTTC. Supplemented by reference TRBV30 and TRBJ2-1, the full variable domain reads SQTIHQWPATLVQPVGSPLSLECTVEGTSNPNLYWYRQAAGRGLQLLFYSVGIGQISSEVPQNLSASRPQDRQFILSSKKLLLSDSGFYLCAWGTGMGSYNEQFFGPGTRLTVL.

As regards this clonotype: The conserved closing phenylalanine or tryptophan is absent in this CDR3, likely reflecting a read error. The V and J genes are TRBV6-1 and TRBJ1-6; the D is unclear. Germline CDR1 MNHNS, CDR2 SASEGT. V was trimmed by 7 bases and J by 7 bases, leaving 11 bases between them. The CDR3 totals 13 residues. The CDR3 is CASIEVGNSPLHY. The CDR3 DNA reads as TGTGCCAGCATAGAAGTCGGCAATTCACCCCTCCACTAT.

This clonotype has more than one count but fewer than ten. The CDR3: CACRGGRAWGTGELFF. In nucleotides, the CDR3 is TGTGCCTGCCGAGGGGGGAGGGCCTGGGGCACCGGGGAGCTGTTTTTT. This chain joins TRBV6-1 and TRBJ2-2; maybe TRBD2 (7 bases). Germline CDR1 and CDR2: MNHNS and SASEGT. With 11 bases removed from V and 4 bases from J, the gap between germline ends came to 23 bases. The CDR3 contains 16 residues.

V is TRBV12-3 or TRBV12-4 and J is TRBJ2-7; 8 bases align to TRBD2. Germline trimming cut 1 base from V and 7 bases from J; bases unmatched to any gene: 6. The CDR3 is made up of 14 amino acids. The CDR3 here is CASSLGSGGVEQYF. The CDR3 coding sequence is TGTGCCAGCAGTTTAGGGTCCGGGGGGGTTGAGCAGTACTTC.

In its sample, this clonotype was seen many times. The chain recombines TRBV11-2 with TRBJ1-1; TRBD1 matches 8 bases. With 1 base clipped from V and 5 bases from J, the junction kept 9 bases outside the gene matches. The CDR3 has 16 residues. CDR1 SGHAT and CDR2 FQNNGV come from the germline V gene. As DNA, the CDR3 is TGTGCCAGCAGCTTAGGGCAGGGGGCGCTGGGGACTGAAGCTTTCTTT. This sequence encodes CASSLGQGALGTEAFF.

This clonotype was detected a few times. The chain has TRBV28 and TRBJ2-5; TRBD2 aligns across 7 bases. CDR3 length: 18 residues. J was trimmed by 5 bases and V by 4 bases; bases with no gene match: 19. CDR1 and CDR2 from the germline V gene are MDHEN and SYDVKM. The CDR3 region has the DNA TGTGCCAGCAGTTCTTCCTTGCTCCGGGGGGAGTCTTCGGAGACCCAGTACTTC. As protein: CASSSSLLRGESSETQYF. The entire variable domain, with the rest obtained from reference TRBV28 and TRBJ2-5, is as follows: DVKVTQSSRYLVKRTGEKVFLECVQDMDHENMFWYRQDPGLGLRLIYFSYDVKMKEKGDIPEGYSVSREKKERFSLILESASTNQTSMYLCASSSSLLRGESSETQYFGPGTRLLVL.

Note on this clonotype: One junction end disagrees with the germline gene, perhaps due to a read error. V and J are TRBV11-3 and TRBJ2-7; 8 nucleotides line up with TRBD1. CDR1 is SGHNT, CDR2 YENEEA, per germline. The CDR3 runs 14 residues. CDR3 sequence: CASGLPGQVYEQYF. CDR3 nucleotide sequence: TGTGCCAGCGGCCTCCCGGGACAGGTCTACGAGCAGTATTTC.

As DNA, the CDR3 is TGTGCCAGTAGTATAGGCCCTGCTTCGGGTGTGCAGTTCTTC. The encoded protein is CASSIGPASGVQFF. V usage is TRBV19 and J usage is TRBJ2-1; D is unclear. CDR1 is LNHDA and CDR2 is SQIVND in the germline V gene (reference sequence). This CDR3 region has 14 residues. The V end was cut by 1 base, the J end by 12 bases, with 16 bases between. Filled out from reference TRBV19 and TRBJ2-1, the complete variable domain reads DGGITQSPKYLFRKEGQNVTLSCEQNLNHDAMYWYRQDPGQGLRLIYYSQIVNDFQKGDIAEGYSVSREKKESFPLTVTSAQKNPTAFYLCASSIGPASGVQFFGPGTRLTVL.

J is TRBJ2-7 and V is TRBV5-8; a possible D gene is TRBD1 (5 bases). V was trimmed by 1 base and J by 2 bases, leaving 10 bases between them. Looked up from germline, CDR1 is SGHTS and CDR2 is YDEGEE. The CDR3 contains 14 residues. The CDR3 loop is CASSLTDSAYEQYF. The CDR3 nucleotides are TGTGCCAGCAGCTTGACTGACAGTGCCTACGAGCAGTACTTC.

Comments on this clonotype: The germline gene is not matched at one end of the junction; a read error may be the cause. CDR3 amino acids: CASNEAHGLAGEDTQYF. Written as DNA, the CDR3 is TGCGCCAGCAATGAGGCCCACGGACTAGCGGGAGAAGATACGCAGTATTTT. The chain is built from TRBV10-1 and TRBJ2-3; 13 nucleotides line up with TRBD2. The germline gives CDR1 WNHNN, CDR2 SYGVQD (reference sequence). This CDR3 comprises 17 residues.

The chain couples TRBV29-1 to TRBJ2-1; the match to TRBD2 covers 10 bases. Germline V gene lookup returns CDR1 SQVTM and CDR2 ANQGSEA. CDR3 size: 14 residues. CDR3 sequence: CNVEPSGSLNEQFF. The CDR3, as DNA: TGCAATGTTGAACCTAGCGGGAGTTTGAATGAGCAGTTCTTC.

With regard to this clonotype: Being one base from a much bigger clone, this may be a read error. CDR3 sequence reads: CASTLAMGGEAFF. The DNA for the CDR3 is TGTGCCAGCACCTTAGCGATGGGCGGGGAAGCTTTCTTT. The rearrangement links TRBV7-9 to TRBJ1-1; D remains unclear. CDR3 size: 13 residues. Per germline, CDR1 SEHNR and CDR2 FQNEAQ (reference sequence).

This chain connects TRBV6-6 to TRBJ2-7, with 7 bases that match TRBD2. This CDR3 contains 13 residues. Looked up from germline, CDR1 is MNHNY and CDR2 is SVGAGI (reference sequence). CDR3 sequence: CVSKTSRVYEQYF. The CDR3 DNA reads as TGTGTCAGTAAGACTAGCAGGGTCTACGAGCAGTACTTC.

To note about this clonotype: A much larger clone differs by one base, so this may be a read error. This chain connects TRBV10-1 to TRBJ2-7, with 7 bases aligning to TRBD1. There are 14 residues in the CDR3. Germline V CDR1 and CDR2: WNHNN, SYGVQD (reference sequence). This CDR3 reads CASSEGQEAYDQYF. In DNA, the CDR3 is TGCGCCAGCAGTGAAGGACAGGAGGCCTACGATCAGTACTTC.

Concerning this clonotype: This may stem from a read error, because a much larger clone lies one nucleotide away. V gene TRBV13 combines with J gene TRBJ1-1, with TRBD1 as a possible D gene (6 bases). Germline values: CDR1 PRHDT, CDR2 FYEKMQ (reference sequence). V dropped 7 bases and J dropped 4 bases, with 16 bases sitting between them. This CDR3 is built from 14 residues. As DNA, the CDR3 is TGTGCCAGCAACTCCTTCAGGGGCGGCACTGAAGCTTTCTTT. This sequence encodes CASNSFRGGTEAFF.

The chain employs TRBV29-1 and TRBJ1-2; no definite D call. CDR3 length equals 12 residues. Germline V gene sequence: CDR1 SQVTM, CDR2 ANQGSEA. The CDR3 DNA reads as TGCGGCGGAGGAGGATTGAACTATGGCTACACCTTC. As protein: CGGGGLNYGYTF.

The table lists this clonotype with many counts. The chain has TRBV4-1 and TRBJ2-7; tentatively, D is TRBD1 (6 bases). CDR1 and CDR2 (germline): MGHRA, YSYEKL. Trimming cost V 0 bases and J 6 bases, with 15 bases left between them. The CDR3 has 15 amino acids. The CDR3 sequence: CASSQDWSGEREQYF. DNA of the CDR3: TGCGCCAGCAGCCAAGATTGGTCAGGGGAACGCGAGCAGTACTTC.